Detailed here is one T cell receptor beta chain. This clone's antigen is unknown. No much larger clone is present one base from it, and per-base qualities are unavailable. Receptors were amplified or captured by the immunoSEQ multiplex PCR assay. Not all clones reach the TCRdb copy of this immuneACCESS table, which keeps in-frame sequences only. Checked studies attribute under half of the gap to unresolved V genes and leave the rest unexplained. The table for this sample lists 150,000 or so clones; 90% to 95% of them were counted only once. About 0.73% of the sample belongs to the ten largest clones. Its CDR3 holds 14 amino acids, cysteine through phenylalanine. Of all the DNA, just the CDR3 is kept, 42 bases in frame from base 1. The junction shows trimming of 3 bases on V and 5 bases on J, and the gene matches do not reach 5 bases of it. Sequences MNHEY (CDR1) and SMNVEV (CDR2) are obtained from the germline V gene (reference sequence).

The entry originates in a study of control samples from healthy donors and cancer patients (dated by TCRdb to between 2020 and 2021). This clonotype was obtained from a woman aged 25 to 39 in good health. Sequencing was done on a sample of blood. The chain links TRBV27 with TRBJ2-3, with 7 middle bases fitting TRBD1. Read as DNA, the sequence is TGTGCCAGCAGTTTTGTTGGACAGGAAGATACGCAGTATTTT. Its product reads: CASSFVGQEDTQYF.